The clone carrying this TCR beta chain appeared many times. Its antigen remains unknown. These data are taken from a study of T cells after yellow fever vaccination. Per germline, CDR1 MNHEY and CDR2 SMNVEV (reference sequence). Trimming removed 4 bases at V and 2 bases at J, with 17 bases between. The CDR3 has 16 residues. Template switching by 5'RACE produced TCR cDNA, adding a universal primer site and UMIs. TCRdb re-called the 5' RACE reads through MiXCR, storing one row per CDR3 protein. The sample has 400,000 or so distinct CDR3 sequences; under 7.5% are singletons. General study points: At approximately 96% for CD4 and 70% to 90% for CD8, most primary-vaccination clones showed up again after the booster. Repertoires sorted by FACS could include abundant clonotypes that are contaminants from the bulk population. A small proportion of clonotypes was detected in both the CD4 and CD8 compartments.

The sample was PBMCs, taken 5 days after the yellow fever booster vaccination. This chain connects TRBV27 to TRBJ2-5, with D tentatively TRBD1 (6 bases). The TCR was taken from a man aged 25-45 years who received the YFV17D yellow fever vaccine. The CDR3 bases are TGTGCCAGCAGTTCGCGAATACGGGACATTCAAGAGACCCAGTACTTC. Protein sequence: CASSSRIRDIQETQYF.